The TCR beta chain described here comes from a study of blood T cell repertoires in COVID-19. Study-level information: Both acute and convalescent COVID-19 samples were obtained from the United States, Italy and Spain. The analysed material was cDNA or gDNA that came from T cells, B-cell-depleted T cells, or PBMCs.

Germline lookup yields CDR1 KGHSH and CDR2 LQKENI. This CDR3 region has 15 residues. This clone has a single count. One end of the junction fails to match germline, which may point to a read error. Original handling: Cell counts per sample came from amplifying reference gene primers. Sequencing used immunoSEQ multiplex PCR; TCRdb keeps in-frame clones, though not all of them. V and J calls and clone size are as listed in that table; D and trimming were resolved from the DNA. The table lists about 17,000 clones, about 90% of them singletons. This receptor was taken from a man between 60 and 75 years old with active COVID-19. The sequenced sample was peripheral blood. The chain carries TRBV18 and TRBJ2-3, with TRBD1 matching 8 bases. CDR3 protein: CTSSQGQVGLDTQYF. Here the CDR3 DNA reads TGTACCAGCTCGCAGGGACAGGTTGGTCTAGATACGCAGTATTTT.